The subject of this entry is one T cell receptor (beta chain). The antigen it recognizes is unknown. No clone much larger than this one lies a single base away; base qualities are absent. Participants in the prospective study were aged roughly 18 to 89 years, lived in 20 to 30 United States geographic areas, and enrolled through a virtual design. To assign participants to cohorts, the prospective study relied on clinical history that participants themselves reported in a screening survey and a study questionnaire. ImmuneRACE Cohort 3 recovered participants were defined by two consecutive negative NP/OP PCR tests, healthcare professional clearance, or symptom resolution. Mobile phlebotomists in the prospective study collected whole blood, serum and a nasopharyngeal or oropharyngeal swab from every participant. Additional blood draws and questionnaires over an approximately two-month period could optionally be provided by prospective study participants. Before DNA extraction, prospective study blood samples were shipped either frozen or at room temperature.

The germline V gene sets CDR1 to ENHRY and CDR2 to SYGVKD. V loses 0 bases at its end and J loses 7 bases; junction bases beyond the gene matches: 15. The CDR3 runs 18 amino acids, cysteine and phenylalanine included. The retained sequence is limited to the CDR3, 54 bases, with the frame set at the first base. The sample is drawn from a study of blood T cell repertoires in COVID-19 (dated by TCRdb to the early 2020s). Looking at the study overall: The collaborator samples originated in the United States, Italy and Spain and spanned the acute and convalescent phases of COVID-19. The material from the prospective study consisted of cDNA or gDNA derived from T cells, B-cell-depleted T cells, or PBMCs. The dataset comprised deeply sampled blood TCRbeta repertoires from subjects exposed to, actively infected with, or recovered from COVID-19. The repertoires were made available in a free public database intended to serve as a resource for research on the immune response to SARS-CoV-2. The samples were drawn from two sources: the first 160 participants of the ongoing ImmuneRACE study, and approximately 1,300 subjects contributed by 6 global collaborators. Sample metadata almost always included a de-identified subject ID, COVID-19 status, age in years and sex. HLA class I and class II types, where available, came from metadata supplied by the sample provider rather than from assay-based typing. Findings and caveats that apply to the study as a whole: How much clinical and demographic metadata was included differed by source and by participant, and the metadata was provided uncurated.

TCRbeta CDR3 regions were amplified from genomic DNA by means of the immunoSEQ Assay, a bias-controlled multiplex PCR. Regarding the original processing steps: The number of nucleated cells in each sample was estimated by amplification of reference gene primers within the assay. Sequence reads were collapsed and filtered to measure the absolute abundance of every unique TCRbeta CDR3 rearrangement. For each sample, productive Simpson clonality was calculated as the square root of Simpson's diversity index over productive rearrangements. As stored in TCRdb, this immuneACCESS dataset retains in-frame rearrangements with V and J assigned. A fraction of the clones does not appear; measured against another copy, unresolved V genes explain less than half of the discrepancy, and the remainder lacks a known reason. V and J calls and clone size come straight from that table; D and trimming were deduced from the DNA. This sample holds about 370,000 clones; roughly 86% were observed only once. The top ten clonotypes cover less than 2% of the sample.

Here the chain combines TRBV10-3 and TRBJ1-2; 9 bases in the middle match TRBD1. This receptor was taken from a woman aged 25 to 45 who had recovered from COVID-19. What was sequenced was PBMCs or T cells enriched from blood (not recorded which). The DNA sequence is TGTGCCATCAGTGAGTCAACGAAGGCGGACAGGGGAGCTATTGGCTACACCTTC. It translates as CAISESTKADRGAIGYTF.